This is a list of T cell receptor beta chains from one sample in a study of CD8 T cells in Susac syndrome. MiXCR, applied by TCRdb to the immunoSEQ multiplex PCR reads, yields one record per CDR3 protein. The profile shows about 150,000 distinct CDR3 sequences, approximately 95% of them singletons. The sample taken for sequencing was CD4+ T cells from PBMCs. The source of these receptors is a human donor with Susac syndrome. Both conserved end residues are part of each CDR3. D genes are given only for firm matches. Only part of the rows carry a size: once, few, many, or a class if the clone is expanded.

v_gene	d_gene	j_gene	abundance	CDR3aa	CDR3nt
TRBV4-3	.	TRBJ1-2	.	CASSQGLGSHYGYTF	TGCGCCAGCAGCCAAGGGCTTGGATCCCACTATGGCTACACCTTC
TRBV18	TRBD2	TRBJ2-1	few	CASSPTSGVYNEQFF	TGTGCCAGCTCACCGACTAGCGGGGTCTACAATGAGCAGTTCTTC
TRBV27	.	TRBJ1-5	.	CASSLDRRVGPQHF	TGTGCCAGCAGTTTGGACAGACGCGTGGGGCCCCAGCATTTT
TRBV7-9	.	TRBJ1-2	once	CASSFGAGTYGYTF	TGTGCCAGCAGCTTTGGCGCCGGCACCTATGGCTACACCTTC
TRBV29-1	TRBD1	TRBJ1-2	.	CSVKGPGQDFYGYTF	TGCAGCGTGAAGGGTCCGGGACAGGATTTCTATGGCTACACCTTC
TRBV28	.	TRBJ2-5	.	CASSSGWGVQETQYF	TGTGCCAGCAGTAGCGGGTGGGGAGTCCAAGAGACCCAGTACTTC
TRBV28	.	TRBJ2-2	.	CASSLRGATLFF	TGTGCCAGCAGTCTCCGGGGAGCTACGCTGTTTTTT
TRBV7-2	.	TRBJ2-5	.	CATRGRPQETQYF	TGTGCCACTAGAGGACGTCCCCAAGAGACCCAGTACTTC
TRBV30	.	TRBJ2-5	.	CAWRPGTYQETQYF	TGTGCCTGGAGGCCCGGGACGTACCAAGAGACCCAGTACTTC
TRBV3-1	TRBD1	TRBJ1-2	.	CASSWDRGRGYTF	TGTGCCAGCAGCTGGGACAGGGGGCGAGGCTACACCTTC
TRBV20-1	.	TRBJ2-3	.	CSASPGHLGPDTQYF	TGCAGTGCTTCCCCGGGACACCTGGGGCCAGATACGCAGTATTTT
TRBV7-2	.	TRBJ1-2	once	CASSSSWDYGYTF	TGTGCCAGCAGTTCTAGTTGGGACTATGGCTACACCTTC
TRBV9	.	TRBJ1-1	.	CASSVVPENTEAFF	TGTGCCAGCAGCGTGGTTCCAGAGAACACTGAAGCTTTCTTT
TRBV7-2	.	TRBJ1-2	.	CASSPPQFYGYTF	TGTGCCAGCAGCCCGCCACAGTTCTATGGCTACACCTTC
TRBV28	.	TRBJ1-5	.	CASLGGNQPQHF	TGTGCCAGCTTAGGGGGCAATCAGCCCCAGCATTTT
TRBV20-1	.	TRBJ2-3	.	CSAEGLRGGGTDTQYF	TGCAGTGCAGAGGGATTGCGAGGGGGAGGCACAGATACGCAGTATTTT
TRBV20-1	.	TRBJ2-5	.	CSAASRQYQETQYF	TGCAGTGCTGCCTCCAGACAGTACCAAGAGACCCAGTACTTC
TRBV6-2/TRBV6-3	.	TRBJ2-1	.	CASSYPIGEQFF	TGTGCCAGCAGTTACCCGATCGGGGAGCAGTTCTTC
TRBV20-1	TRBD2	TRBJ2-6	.	CSARLAGAGANVLTF	TGCAGTGCTAGATTAGCGGGAGCTGGGGCCAACGTCCTGACTTTC
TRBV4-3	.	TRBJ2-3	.	CASSQERVNTQYF	TGCGCCAGCAGCCAAGAAAGGGTCAATACGCAGTATTTT
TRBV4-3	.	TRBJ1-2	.	CASSQARRVNGYTF	TGCGCCAGCAGCCAAGCTAGGAGGGTTAATGGCTACACCTTC
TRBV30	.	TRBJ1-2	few	CAWSGYGYTF	TGTGCCTGGAGTGGTTATGGCTACACCTTC
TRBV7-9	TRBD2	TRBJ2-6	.	CASSLVTTSGSFGANVLTF	TGTGCCAGCAGCTTAGTTACGACTAGCGGGAGTTTTGGGGCCAACGTCCTGACTTTC
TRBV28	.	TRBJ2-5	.	CASSLIGEEETQYF	TGTGCCAGCAGTTTAATCGGGGAAGAAGAGACCCAGTACTTC
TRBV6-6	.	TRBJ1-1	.	CASSTKGNTEAFF	TGTGCCAGCAGTACAAAGGGTAACACTGAAGCTTTCTTT
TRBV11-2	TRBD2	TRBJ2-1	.	CASSLGPGLGDYNEQFF	TGTGCCAGCAGCTTAGGCCCAGGACTAGGGGATTACAATGAGCAGTTCTTC
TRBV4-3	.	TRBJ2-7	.	CASSQDNSLTYEQYF	TGCGCCAGCAGCCAAGATAATAGTCTCACCTACGAGCAGTACTTC
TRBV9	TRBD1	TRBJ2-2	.	CASSSHRDSLNTGELFF	TGTGCCAGCAGCTCACATCGGGACAGCCTGAACACCGGGGAGCTGTTTTTT
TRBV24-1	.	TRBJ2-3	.	CATSDAYPTTDTQYF	TGTGCCACCAGTGATGCGTACCCTACCACAGATACGCAGTATTTT
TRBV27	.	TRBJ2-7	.	CASSTLFGEKTGTPYEQYF	TGTGCCAGCAGTACCTTGTTCGGGGAGAAGACCGGGACTCCCTACGAGCAGTACTTC
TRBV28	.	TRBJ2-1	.	CASSFGPNEQFF	TGTGCCAGCAGTTTCGGTCCCAATGAGCAGTTCTTC
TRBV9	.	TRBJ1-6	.	CASSVEGTPNSPLHF	TGTGCCAGCAGCGTAGAGGGGACGCCCAATTCACCCCTCCACTTT
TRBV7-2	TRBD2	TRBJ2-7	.	CASSFGIAGASYEQYF	TGTGCCAGCAGCTTCGGAATAGCGGGTGCCTCCTACGAGCAGTACTTC
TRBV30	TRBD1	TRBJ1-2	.	CAWSQARGYGYTF	TGTGCCTGGAGCCAGGCCAGGGGGTATGGCTACACCTTC
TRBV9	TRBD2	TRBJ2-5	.	CASSVEWGGETQYF	TGTGCCAGCAGCGTAGAATGGGGAGGGGAGACCCAGTACTTC
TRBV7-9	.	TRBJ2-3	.	CASSPGETVTDTQYF	TGTGCCAGCAGCCCTGGGGAGACAGTCACAGATACGCAGTATTTT
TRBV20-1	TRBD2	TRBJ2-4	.	CSARTPGLAPRNIQYF	TGCAGTGCTAGAACACCGGGACTAGCGCCGAGGAACATTCAGTACTTC
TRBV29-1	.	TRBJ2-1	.	CSSRGLADNEQFF	TGCAGCTCAAGGGGCTTGGCAGACAATGAGCAGTTCTTC
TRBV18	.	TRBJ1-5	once	CASSSGGADYQPQHF	TGTGCCAGCTCTTCCGGGGGGGCCGATTATCAGCCCCAGCATTTT
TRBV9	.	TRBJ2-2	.	CASSGGTSLGGELFF	TGTGCCAGCAGCGGCGGGACATCTTTAGGCGGGGAGCTGTTTTTT
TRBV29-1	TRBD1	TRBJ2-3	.	CSVGTADTQYF	TGCAGCGTAGGGACAGCGGATACGCAGTATTTT
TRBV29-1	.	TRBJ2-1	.	CSVDGGYNEQFF	TGCAGCGTTGACGGCGGTTACAATGAGCAGTTCTTC
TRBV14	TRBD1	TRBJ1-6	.	CASSRRTGDNSPLHF	TGTGCCAGCAGCAGGAGGACAGGGGATAATTCACCCCTCCACTTT
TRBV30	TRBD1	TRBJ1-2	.	CAWSVRGQGPSNYGYTF	TGTGCCTGGAGTGTAAGGGGACAGGGGCCAAGCAACTATGGCTACACCTTC
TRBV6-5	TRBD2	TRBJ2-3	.	CASSYSTSGRSWGTDTQYF	TGTGCCAGCAGTTACTCGACTAGCGGGAGGTCCTGGGGCACAGATACGCAGTATTTT
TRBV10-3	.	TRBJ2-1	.	CAISAGVQNRNEQFF	TGTGCCATCAGCGCGGGCGTACAGAACCGTAATGAGCAGTTCTTC
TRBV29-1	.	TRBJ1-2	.	CSVGGKGGGYTF	TGCAGCGTTGGAGGGAAGGGGGGTGGCTACACCTTC
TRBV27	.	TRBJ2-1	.	CASKYRDSYNEQFF	TGTGCCAGCAAATACAGGGATTCCTACAATGAGCAGTTCTTC
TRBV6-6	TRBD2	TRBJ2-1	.	CALAGGLYNEQFF	TGTGCCTTAGCGGGAGGCCTCTACAATGAGCAGTTCTTC
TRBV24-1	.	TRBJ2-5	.	CATSDSRTAKEQETQYF	TGTGCCACCAGTGATTCTAGGACAGCGAAAGAACAAGAGACCCAGTACTTC